This T cell receptor (beta chain) was sequenced in a study of cytomegalovirus exposure and HLA in healthy donors. Study-wide points: Later analysis showed TCR association rates varying by HLA locus, highest for DRB1 and lowest for HLA-C.

On this clone: What it recognizes is unknown.

A multiplex PCR was run with 60 Vbeta primers and 13 Jbeta primers. Only in-frame clones appear in the TCRdb table, and some are missing; sequencing was by immunoSEQ multiplex PCR. The table records about 130,000 clones, over 70% of them present only once. This sequence was found in a woman between 40 and 50 years old in good health and CMV-seronegative. The sample consisted of PBMCs.

CDR3 in amino acids: CASSGRDRFGEQYF. The CDR3 DNA follows: TGTGCCAGCAGTGGGCGAGACAGGTTCGGCGAGCAGTACTTC. This chain connects TRBV2 to TRBJ2-7, with D maybe TRBD1 (6 bases). The V end was cut by 4 bases, the J end by 6 bases, with 16 bases between. CDR3 length: 14 residues. The germline CDR1 and CDR2 sequences are SNHLY and FYNNEI.